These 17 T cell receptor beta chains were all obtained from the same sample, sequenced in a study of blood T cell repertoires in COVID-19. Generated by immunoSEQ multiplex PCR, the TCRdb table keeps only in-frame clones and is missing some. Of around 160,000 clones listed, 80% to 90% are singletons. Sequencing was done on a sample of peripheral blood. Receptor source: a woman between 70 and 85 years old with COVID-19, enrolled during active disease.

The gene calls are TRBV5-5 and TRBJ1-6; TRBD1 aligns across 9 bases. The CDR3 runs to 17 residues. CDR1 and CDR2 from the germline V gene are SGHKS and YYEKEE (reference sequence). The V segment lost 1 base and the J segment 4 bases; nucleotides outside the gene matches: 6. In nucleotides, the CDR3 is TGTGCCAGCAGCTTGTCGTTTGGGACAGGGTATAATTCACCCCTCCACTTT. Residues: CASSLSFGTGYNSPLHF.

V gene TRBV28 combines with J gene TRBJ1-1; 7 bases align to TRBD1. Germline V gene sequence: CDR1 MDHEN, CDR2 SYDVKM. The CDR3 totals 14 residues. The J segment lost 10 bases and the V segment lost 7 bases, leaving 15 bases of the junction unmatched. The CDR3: CASNRQGYPLGAFF. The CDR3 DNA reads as TGTGCCAGCAATAGACAGGGCTATCCTTTAGGAGCTTTCTTT.

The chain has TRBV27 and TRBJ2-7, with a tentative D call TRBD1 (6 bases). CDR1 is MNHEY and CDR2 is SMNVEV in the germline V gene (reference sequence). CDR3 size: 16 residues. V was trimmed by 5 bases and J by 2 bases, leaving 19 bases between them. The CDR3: CASSPAKLGTTYEQYF. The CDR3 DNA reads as TGTGCCAGCAGTCCCGCCAAGTTAGGGACAACCTACGAGCAGTACTTC.

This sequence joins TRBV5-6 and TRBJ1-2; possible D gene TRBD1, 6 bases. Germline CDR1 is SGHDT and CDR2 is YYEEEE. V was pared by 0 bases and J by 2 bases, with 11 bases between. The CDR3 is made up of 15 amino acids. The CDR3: CASSLDPRGNYGYTF. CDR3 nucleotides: TGTGCCAGCAGCTTGGACCCCAGGGGAAACTATGGCTACACCTTC.

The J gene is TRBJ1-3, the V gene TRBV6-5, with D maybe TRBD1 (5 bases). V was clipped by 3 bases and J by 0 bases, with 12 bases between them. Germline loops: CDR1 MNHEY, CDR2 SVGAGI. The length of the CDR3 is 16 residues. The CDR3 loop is CASSYSTASSGNTIYF. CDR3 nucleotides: TGTGCCAGCAGTTATTCGACAGCGAGCTCTGGAAACACCATATATTTT.

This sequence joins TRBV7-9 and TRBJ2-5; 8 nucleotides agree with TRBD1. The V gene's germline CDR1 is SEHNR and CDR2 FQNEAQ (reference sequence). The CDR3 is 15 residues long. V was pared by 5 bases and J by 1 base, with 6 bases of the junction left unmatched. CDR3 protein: CASSLATGGQETQYF. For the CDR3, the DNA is TGTGCCAGCAGCCTGGCCACAGGGGGCCAAGAGACCCAGTACTTC.

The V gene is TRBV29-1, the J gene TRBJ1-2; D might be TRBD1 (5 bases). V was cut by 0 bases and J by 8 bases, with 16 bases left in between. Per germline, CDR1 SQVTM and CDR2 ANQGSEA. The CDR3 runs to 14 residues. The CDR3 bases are TGCAGCGTTGAAGATGGGCAGGGTTTGGTCGGCTACACCTTC. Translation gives CSVEDGQGLVGYTF. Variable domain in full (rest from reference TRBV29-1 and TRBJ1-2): SAVISQKPSRDICQRGTSLTIQCQVDSQVTMMFWYRQQPGQSLTLIATANQGSEATYESGFVIDKFPISRPNLTFSTLTVSNMSPEDSSIYLCSVEDGQGLVGYTFGSGTRLTVV.

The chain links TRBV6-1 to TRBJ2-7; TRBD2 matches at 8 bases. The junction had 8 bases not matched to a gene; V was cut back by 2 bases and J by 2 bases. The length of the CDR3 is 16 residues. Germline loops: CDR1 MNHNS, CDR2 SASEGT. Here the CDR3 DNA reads TGTGCCAGCAGTGAAAGGGGCGGGGGGACCCCCTACGAGCAGTACTTC. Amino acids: CASSERGGGTPYEQYF.

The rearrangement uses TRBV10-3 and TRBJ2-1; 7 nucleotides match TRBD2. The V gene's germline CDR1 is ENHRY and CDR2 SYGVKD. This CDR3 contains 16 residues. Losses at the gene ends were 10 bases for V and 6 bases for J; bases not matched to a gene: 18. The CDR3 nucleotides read TGTGCCAGCCAGAACCCGGGAGGTAGCGGGTCCAATGAGCAGTTCTTC. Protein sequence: CASQNPGGSGSNEQFF.

CDR3 sequence (DNA): TGCGCCAGCAACGGGGACACCGGGGAGCTGTTTTTT. It encodes CASNGDTGELFF. The rearrangement joins TRBV5-1 to TRBJ2-2, with a weak D call TRBD2 (5 bases). Per the germline V gene, CDR1 is SGHRS and CDR2 is YFSETQ. Deletions cut 6 bases from V and 3 bases from J, with 6 bases between. The CDR3 is 12 residues long.

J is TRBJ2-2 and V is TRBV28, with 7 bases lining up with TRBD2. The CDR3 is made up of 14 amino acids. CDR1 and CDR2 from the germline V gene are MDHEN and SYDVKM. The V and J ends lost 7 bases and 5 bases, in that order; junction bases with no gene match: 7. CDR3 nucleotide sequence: TGTGCCAGCACCTCCCTGGGGGGGACCGGGGAGCTGTTTTTT. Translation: CASTSLGGTGELFF.

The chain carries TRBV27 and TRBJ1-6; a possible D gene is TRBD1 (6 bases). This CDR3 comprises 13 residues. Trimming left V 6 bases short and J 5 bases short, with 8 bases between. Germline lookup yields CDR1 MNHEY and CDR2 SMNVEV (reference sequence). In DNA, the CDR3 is TGTGCCAGCAGAGGACAGAATAATTCACCCCTCCACTTT. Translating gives CASRGQNNSPLHF.

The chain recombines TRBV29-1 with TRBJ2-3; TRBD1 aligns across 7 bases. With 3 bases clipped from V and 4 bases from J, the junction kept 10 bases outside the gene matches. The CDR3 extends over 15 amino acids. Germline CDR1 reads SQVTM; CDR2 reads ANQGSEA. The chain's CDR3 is CSVEDRKKAPDTQYF. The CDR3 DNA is TGCAGCGTTGAGGACAGGAAAAAAGCCCCAGATACGCAGTATTTT.

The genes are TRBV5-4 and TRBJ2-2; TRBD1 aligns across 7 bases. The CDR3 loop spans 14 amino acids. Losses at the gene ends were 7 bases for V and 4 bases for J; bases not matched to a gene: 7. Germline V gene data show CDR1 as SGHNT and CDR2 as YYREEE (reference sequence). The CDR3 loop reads CASRGQASTGELFF. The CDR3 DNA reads TGTGCCAGCCGCGGACAGGCGAGCACCGGGGAGCTGTTTTTT.

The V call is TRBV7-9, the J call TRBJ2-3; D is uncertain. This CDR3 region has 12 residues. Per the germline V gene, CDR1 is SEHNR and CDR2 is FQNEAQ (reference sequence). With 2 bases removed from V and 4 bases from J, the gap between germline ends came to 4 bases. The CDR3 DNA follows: TGTGCCAGCAGCTTATTCGCAGATACGCAGTATTTT. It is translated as CASSLFADTQYF.

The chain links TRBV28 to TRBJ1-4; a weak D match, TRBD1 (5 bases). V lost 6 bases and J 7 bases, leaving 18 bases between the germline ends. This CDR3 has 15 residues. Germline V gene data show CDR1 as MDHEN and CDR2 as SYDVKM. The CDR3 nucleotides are TGTGCCAGCAGACCTCCAGGGATATGGGGTGAAAAACTGTTTTTT. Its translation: CASRPPGIWGEKLFF.

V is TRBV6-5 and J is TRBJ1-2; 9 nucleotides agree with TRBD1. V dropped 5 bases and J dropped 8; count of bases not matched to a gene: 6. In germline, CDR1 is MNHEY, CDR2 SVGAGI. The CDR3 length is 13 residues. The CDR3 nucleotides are TGTGCCAGCAGTCCACAGGGGGCTGGGGGCTACACCTTC. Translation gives CASSPQGAGGYTF.